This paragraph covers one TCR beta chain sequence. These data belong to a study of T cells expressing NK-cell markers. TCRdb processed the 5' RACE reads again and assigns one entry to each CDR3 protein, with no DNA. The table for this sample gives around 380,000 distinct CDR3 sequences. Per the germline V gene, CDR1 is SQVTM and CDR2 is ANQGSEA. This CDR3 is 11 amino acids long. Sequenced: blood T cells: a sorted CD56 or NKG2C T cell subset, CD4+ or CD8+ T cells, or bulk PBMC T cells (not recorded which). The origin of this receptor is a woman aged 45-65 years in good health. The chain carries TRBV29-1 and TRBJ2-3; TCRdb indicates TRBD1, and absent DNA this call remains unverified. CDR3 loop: CSVRRGDTQYF.